The following is a TCR beta chain sequence with its context. TCRdb called the 5' RACE reads again in MiXCR, with one record for every CDR3 protein. The table shows about 41,000 distinct CDR3 sequences, with approximately 4.9% occurring only once. These data are taken from a study of T cells of healthy individuals. V was shortened by 5 bases and J by 1 base, with 17 bases between the two germline ends. The CDR3 has 16 amino acids. Germline CDR1 and CDR2: SEHNR and FQNEAQ (reference sequence). The TCR sequence derives from a human donor in good health. V gene TRBV7-9 combines with J gene TRBJ2-5; TRBD1 might be the D (6 bases). CDR3 nucleotides: TGTGCCAGCAGCCCGAAGCGCCAGGGGCGCCAAGAGACCCAGTACTTC. Its translation: CASSPKRQGRQETQYF.